Listed here is a single T cell receptor beta chain. This clonotype has only a few counts. Its specific antigen is unknown. Per-base quality was not reported, and no clone a single base away is much larger than it. Library creation used 5' RACE. TCRdb shows the sequencer as Illumina HiSeq 2500. A second PCR of roughly 6 to 11 cycles was run with a J-beta primer mix and a sample-barcoded 5' primer. A template-switch 5' adaptor carrying 12 random nucleotides introduced a unique molecular identifier onto each TCR beta cDNA molecule. Each sample yielded at least 3 million CDR3-containing paired-end reads. The Mint cDNA synthesis kit, primed by a TRBC-specific oligonucleotide, was used to synthesize first-strand cDNA from all RNA. Following uracil-DNA glycosylase treatment, all cDNA underwent a first 18-cycle PCR with the universal primers M1SS and BC2_uni_R. The paper's data handling went like this. Normalization of each sample was performed by random selection of 1 million high-quality reads, each carrying a distinct molecular identifier. Reads with shared molecular identifiers were discarded instead of being binned into consensus sequences. MiTCR, set to a Q25 quality threshold and the strictest error-elimination algorithm, was used for CDR3 identification, clonotype clustering and error correction. Lower-bound total TCR beta diversity was estimated with a nonparametric unseen species model using Euler transformation. TCRdb applied fastp at Q25 and MiXCR to the public reads, then kept only in-frame beta chains. Rows matching on CDR3 protein sequence are summarized as one entry with the most common DNA and genes. TCRdb's processing, not the authors', yielded these V and J calls. Within this sample are about 2 million distinct CDR3 sequences, with around 48% of them counted one time only. Approximately 2% of the sample is taken by the ten largest.

Donors were 40 or so systemically healthy Caucasian individuals from Russia aged roughly 6 to 95 years. Each donor gave about 11 milliliters of peripheral blood, drawn into EDTA-treated Vacutainer tubes. PBMCs were isolated by Ficoll-Paque density-gradient centrifugation, with at least 6 million obtained per sample. Total RNA was extracted from PBMCs with Trizol reagent, with at least 6 micrograms obtained per sample. For every donor, an aliquot of PBMCs went through flow cytometry to measure the percentages of naive CD45RAhigh/CD27high T cells. Its CDR3 holds 18 amino acids, cysteine through phenylalanine. The only DNA kept is the CDR3, 54 bases in frame from the first base. V sheds 3 bases and J sheds 3 bases, leaving 24 bases between their ends. Via the germline V gene, CDR1 is SGHTA and CDR2 FQGNSA. These data come from a study of blood T cells in healthy people across ages (dated by TCRdb to the mid-2010s). General notes on the study: In model experiments, roughly one uniquely barcoded TCR beta cDNA molecule per two T cells was captured by template switching. Using deep sequencing normalized with unique cDNA molecular identifiers, the study measured how TCR beta repertoire diversity changes with age. Donors were grouped into four age groups: young (average approximately 16 years), middle-aged (roughly 40), aged (approximately 67) and long-lived (just over 80). To avoid experimental bias, donors of different ages were randomly spread across the sequencing lanes. The study analyzed two additional independent replicas of 1 million unique cDNA reads from the same blood draw for two donors, one aged 18 to 30 and one aged 80 or older. Summary of the overall study and its limitations: As age increased, observed TCR beta diversity per million T cells dropped in a roughly linear way, and a significant reduction was already evident by age 40. A strong correlation was found between observed TCR beta diversity and the percentage of naive T cells measured by flow cytometry. Estimates of total diversity based on one million sequenced T cells were regarded as lower bounds and as underestimates. Bulk unsorted PBMC profiling prevented conclusive comparison of naive and antigen-experienced compartments. The long-lived group showed more naive CD4+ T cells, fewer expanded clones and increased TCR diversity than the aged group, suggesting age selection. Because donor CMV infection status was unknown, age-related changes in expanded clonotypes were potentially confounded.

The clonotype comes from a woman aged 40-49 years in good health. The rearranged chain carries TRBV7-2 and TRBJ2-7; the D segment is perhaps TRBD1 or TRBD2, each sharing 5 matched bases. The sequenced sample consisted of blood. The nucleotide sequence is TGTGCCAGCAGCTTCAGCAGCTTAGATACCGGGACGGTCTACGAGCAGTACTTC. Its protein reads: CASSFSSLDTGTVYEQYF.